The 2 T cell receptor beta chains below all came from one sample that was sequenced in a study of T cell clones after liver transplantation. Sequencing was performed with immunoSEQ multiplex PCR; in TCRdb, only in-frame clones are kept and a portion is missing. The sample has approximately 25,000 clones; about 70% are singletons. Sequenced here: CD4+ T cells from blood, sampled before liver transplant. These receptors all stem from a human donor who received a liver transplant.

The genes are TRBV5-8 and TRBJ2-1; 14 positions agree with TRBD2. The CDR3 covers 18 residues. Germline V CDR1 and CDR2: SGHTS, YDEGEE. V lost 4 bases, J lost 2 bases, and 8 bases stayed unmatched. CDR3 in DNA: TGTGCCAGCAGCCCTCTGGGACTAGCGGGAGTAACCTACAATGAGCAGTTCTTC. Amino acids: CASSPLGLAGVTYNEQFF.

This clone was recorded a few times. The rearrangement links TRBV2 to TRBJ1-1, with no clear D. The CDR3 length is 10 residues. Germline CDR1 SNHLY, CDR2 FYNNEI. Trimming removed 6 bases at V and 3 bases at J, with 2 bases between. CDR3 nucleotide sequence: TGTGCCAGCAGGTACACTGAAGCTTTCTTT. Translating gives CASRYTEAFF.